The entry below gives a single T cell receptor beta chain sequence along with its context. Its antigen remains unknown. This sample is part of a study of OX40 agonist ivuxolimab in advanced cancers. On the study more broadly: Dose-escalation patients were diagnosed with hepatocellular carcinoma, melanoma, renal cell cancer or head and neck cancer.

The CDR3 has 13 amino acids. The germline CDR1 and CDR2 sequences are MDHEN and SYDVKM. The germline V and J ends were trimmed by 7 bases and 3 bases, with 12 bases remaining between them. Study-level findings and limits: Expanded clones tended on average to be more numerous among CD8+ T cells than CD4+.

Produced via immunoSEQ multiplex PCR; TCRdb's table is partial and in-frame only. This sample has tens of thousands of clones, with 85% to 90% found just once. The chain uses TRBV28 and TRBJ1-1; D unclear. The clonotype was recovered from an adult with an advanced solid tumor such as melanoma, head and neck, liver or kidney cancer. Sequences were derived from CD4+ or CD8+ T cells sorted from blood, sampled in a trial of the OX40 agonist ivuxolimab. CDR3 DNA sequence: TGTGCCAGCACCCAGACTGGAGACACTGAAGCTTTCTTT. Protein sequence: CASTQTGDTEAFF.